The 28 T cell receptor beta chains below were found in one sample sequenced in a study of T cell changes during pregnancy in multiple sclerosis. Method: immunoSEQ multiplex PCR; TCRdb's copy keeps in-frame clones and lacks some. The table lists more than 35,000 clones, around 89% of them singletons. This specimen consisted of CD4+ T cells from peripheral blood mononuclear cells, obtained in the first trimester of pregnancy. All receptors derive from a female donor with multiple sclerosis, enrolled in a pregnancy study.

This sequence joins TRBV6-4 and TRBJ1-5, with D uncertain. The germline V and J ends were trimmed by 3 bases and 0 bases, with 9 bases remaining between them. The CDR3 has 15 amino acids. CDR1 and CDR2 from the germline V gene are MRHNA and SNTAGT. The CDR3 reads CASSEDFGSNQPQHF. As DNA, the CDR3 is TGTGCCAGCAGTGAGGACTTCGGTAGCAATCAGCCCCAGCATTTT.

The chain employs TRBV10-2 and TRBJ2-2; 14 bases are shared with TRBD2. Losses at the gene ends were 8 bases for V and 6 bases for J; bases not matched to a gene: 14. There are 18 residues in the CDR3. Looked up from germline, CDR1 is WSHSY and CDR2 is SAAADI. The DNA of the CDR3 is TGCGCCAGCTGCACGACTGGACTAGCGGGAGGAAACGCCGGGGAGCTGTTTTTT. Its translation: CASCTTGLAGGNAGELFF.

The chain combines TRBV5-4 with TRBJ1-2, with D unresolved. With 1 base removed from V and 7 bases from J, the gap between germline ends came to 14 bases. Germline assignment: CDR1 SGHNT and CDR2 YYREEE (reference sequence). The CDR3 loop spans 14 amino acids. This chain's CDR3 is CASSLYLRPFGYTF. The CDR3, as DNA: TGTGCCAGCAGCTTGTATCTGCGCCCCTTTGGCTACACCTTC.

The chain recombines TRBV19 with TRBJ1-1, with 7 bases lining up with TRBD1. V lost 6 bases, J lost 2 bases, and 3 bases stayed unmatched. Germline-derived CDR1 and CDR2 are LNHDA and SQIVND (reference sequence). The CDR3 loop spans 13 amino acids. CDR3 region: CASRDRANTEAFF. In DNA, the CDR3 is TGTGCCAGTAGAGACAGGGCCAACACTGAAGCTTTCTTT.

This clone has more than one count but fewer than ten. The rearrangement links TRBV11-1 to TRBJ1-1, with D possibly matching TRBD1 (6 bases). The CDR3 totals 15 residues. The V end was cut by 6 bases, the J end by 1 base, with 15 bases between. The germline V gene has CDR1 SGHAT and CDR2 FQDESV (reference sequence). CDR3 sequence: CASRETGAKNTEAFF. CDR3 nucleotides: TGTGCCAGCAGGGAGACAGGAGCCAAGAACACTGAAGCTTTCTTT. Full variable domain (outside the CDR3, taken from reference TRBV11-1 and TRBJ1-1): EAEVAQSPRYKITEKSQAVAFWCDPISGHATLYWYRQILGQGPELLVQFQDESVVDDSQLPKDRFSAERLKGVDSTLKIQPAELGDSAMYLCASRETGAKNTEAFFGQGTRLTVV.

The chain has TRBV28 and TRBJ2-7, with TRBD2 matching 8 bases. Germline assignment: CDR1 MDHEN and CDR2 SYDVKM. V was clipped by 2 bases and J by 3 bases; unmatched bases: 9. This CDR3 comprises 16 residues. As DNA, the CDR3 is TGTGCCAGCAGTTTAGGAGGACTAGCCCTTCACTACGAGCAGTACTTC. This gives the protein CASSLGGLALHYEQYF.

The chain couples TRBV5-1 to TRBJ2-3, with D unresolved. From germline, CDR1 is SGHRS and CDR2 YFSETQ. V lost 0 bases and J 1 base, leaving 6 bases between the germline ends. This CDR3 contains 14 residues. The CDR3 region is CASSLAIGTDTQYF. The CDR3 DNA reads as TGCGCCAGCAGCTTGGCCATTGGCACAGATACGCAGTATTTT.

This rearrangement joins TRBV7-6 to TRBJ2-7, with 8 bases aligning to TRBD2. From germline, CDR1 is SGHVS and CDR2 FNYEAQ. Trimming removed 2 bases from V and 7 bases from J; junction bases left unmatched: 1. The CDR3 is made up of 12 amino acids. CDR3 in amino acids: CASSLIAGEQYF. The CDR3 coding sequence is TGTGCCAGCAGCTTAATAGCGGGAGAGCAGTACTTC.

V is TRBV6-6 and J is TRBJ1-2, with 8 bases that match TRBD1. The CDR3 covers 14 residues. The V gene's germline CDR1 is MNHNY and CDR2 SVGAGI (reference sequence). The ends lost 5 bases at V and 3 bases at J; junction bases unmatched: 5. CDR3 protein: CASSRTGSDYGYTF. CDR3 DNA sequence: TGTGCCAGCAGTCGGACAGGGAGCGACTATGGCTACACCTTC.

By sample fraction, this clone is medium-sized. The chain has TRBV19 and TRBJ1-2; 8 nucleotides align to TRBD1. The germline V gene has CDR1 LNHDA and CDR2 SQIVND (reference sequence). V lost 3 bases and J lost 5; bases outside the gene matches: 8. The CDR3 runs 15 residues. CDR3 loop: CASSMGPGGVYGYTF. DNA for the CDR3: TGTGCCAGTAGTATGGGGCCAGGGGGCGTTTATGGCTACACCTTC.

This chain connects TRBV30 to TRBJ2-3, with 7 bases aligning to TRBD2. The CDR3 is 12 residues long. The trim removed 0 bases at V and 13 bases at J, leaving 7 bases unmatched. CDR1 GTSNPN and CDR2 SVGIG come from the germline V gene (reference sequence). Written as DNA, the CDR3 is TGTGCCTGGAGTGTACCGGGAGGATCCAAGTATTTT. Translation: CAWSVPGGSKYF. Looking up the rest from reference TRBV30 and TRBJ2-3 gives the full variable domain: SQTIHQWPATLVQPVGSPLSLECTVEGTSNPNLYWYRQAAGRGLQLLFYSVGIGQISSEVPQNLSASRPQDRQFILSSKKLLLSDSGFYLCAWSVPGGSKYFGPGTRLTVL.

The chain has TRBV19 and TRBJ2-1; the D gene is possibly TRBD1 (5 bases). CDR3 length: 18 amino acids. Germline V gene data show CDR1 as LNHDA and CDR2 as SQIVND (reference sequence). V was trimmed by 4 bases and J by 2 bases, leaving 21 bases between them. CDR3 nucleotides: TGTGCCAGTAGTAGAGGCGACAGCCTCTCGTTAACCTACAATGAGCAGTTCTTC. It translates to CASSRGDSLSLTYNEQFF.

This clone was seen a handful of times. This sequence joins TRBV2 and TRBJ1-1; 7 nucleotides align to TRBD1. CDR1 SNHLY and CDR2 FYNNEI come from the germline V gene. V shed 5 bases, J shed 5 bases, and the junction held 8 bases outside the gene matches. This CDR3 has 14 residues. CDR3 sequence (DNA): TGTGCCAGCAGTCCGACAGGGTTTTATACTGAAGCTTTCTTT. It yields the protein CASSPTGFYTEAFF.

A few counts support this clone. The rearrangement joins TRBV7-9 to TRBJ1-2; perhaps TRBD1 as D (5 bases). Per the germline V gene, CDR1 is SEHNR and CDR2 is FQNEAQ (reference sequence). V lost 5 bases, J lost 0 bases, and 19 bases lay in between. The CDR3 is made up of 17 amino acids. The CDR3 nucleotides read TGTGCCAGCAGCACGGGACTTACTACTTTAGCTAACTATGGCTACACCTTC. This sequence encodes CASSTGLTTLANYGYTF. Using reference TRBV7-9 and TRBJ1-2 for the parts outside the CDR3, the full variable domain is DTGVSQNPRHKITKRGQNVTFRCDPISEHNRLYWYRQTLGQGPEFLTYFQNEAQLEKSRLLSDRFSAERPKGSFSTLEIQRTEQGDSAMYLCASSTGLTTLANYGYTFGSGTRLTVV.

This clone was seen a handful of times. This CDR3 reads CAWSVAGGTEAFF. The CDR3 DNA follows: TGTGCCTGGAGTGTTGCAGGGGGTACTGAAGCTTTCTTT. V usage is TRBV30 and J usage is TRBJ1-1; 7 nucleotides agree with TRBD1. The germline CDR1 and CDR2 sequences are GTSNPN and SVGIG (reference sequence). The length of the CDR3 is 13 residues. Trimming cost V 0 bases and J 5 bases; bases outside gene matches: 3.

V gene TRBV6-5 combines with J gene TRBJ1-1, with a tentative D call TRBD1 (5 bases). Deletions cut 2 bases from V and 4 bases from J, with 11 bases between. From germline, CDR1 is MNHEY and CDR2 SVGAGI. CDR3 length equals 14 residues. The CDR3 here is CASSYGALSTEAFF. CDR3 nucleotide sequence: TGTGCCAGCAGTTACGGGGCTTTGAGCACTGAAGCTTTCTTT.

As for this clone: At the DNA level, this CDR3 is encoded by other sequences in the same sample as well. J is TRBJ1-2 and V is TRBV19, with D tentatively TRBD1 (6 bases). This CDR3 comprises 13 residues. CDR1 is LNHDA and CDR2 is SQIVND in the germline V gene (reference sequence). V was trimmed by 3 bases and J by 8 bases, leaving 13 bases between them. CDR3 bases: TGTGCCAGTAGTATGGGGCAGGGGTTCGGCTACACCTTC. Protein product: CASSMGQGFGYTF.

This chain connects TRBV18 to TRBJ2-4; 7 bases line up with TRBD2. Germline trimming cut 3 bases from V and 4 bases from J; bases unmatched to any gene: 6. The CDR3 has 15 amino acids. Germline V gene sequence: CDR1 KGHSH, CDR2 LQKENI. CDR3 bases: TGTGCCAGCTCACCCCAATGGGGGGGGAAAAACATTCAGTACTTC. This gives the protein CASSPQWGGKNIQYF.

V gene TRBV28 combines with J gene TRBJ2-1; 13 nucleotides agree with TRBD2. The ends lost 3 bases at V and 0 bases at J; junction bases unmatched: 8. The CDR3 runs to 19 residues. Per the germline V gene, CDR1 is MDHEN and CDR2 is SYDVKM. The CDR3 region is CASSFPGLAGEFSYNEQFF. CDR3 bases: TGTGCCAGCAGTTTTCCCGGACTAGCGGGAGAGTTCTCCTACAATGAGCAGTTCTTC.

V and J are TRBV5-4 and TRBJ2-2, with 11 nucleotides matching TRBD2. In germline, CDR1 is SGHNT, CDR2 YYREEE (reference sequence). The CDR3 sequence is 15 residues long. J gave up 2 bases and V 4 bases, and 1 base lay outside the gene matches. Here the CDR3 reads CASSLAGGNTGELFF. CDR3 coding DNA: TGTGCCAGCAGCCTAGCGGGAGGAAACACCGGGGAGCTGTTTTTT.

The CDR3 DNA reads as TGTGCCAGCAGTTTGTATCTAGCGGGAACATACGAGCAGTACTTC. This translates into CASSLYLAGTYEQYF. This chain connects TRBV28 to TRBJ2-7; 9 nucleotides match TRBD2. After removal of 3 bases from V and 4 bases from J, the junction contained 7 bases not matched to a gene. This CDR3 has 15 residues. Germline CDR1 and CDR2: MDHEN and SYDVKM.

J is TRBJ2-6 and V is TRBV25-1; 9 bases align to TRBD1. This CDR3 is built from 15 residues. With V trimmed by 4 bases and J by 6 bases, 4 bases remained unmatched. The V gene's germline CDR1 is MGHDK and CDR2 SYGVNS. The CDR3 sequence: CASSGWTGEANVLTF. CDR3 DNA sequence: TGTGCCAGCAGTGGGTGGACAGGGGAGGCCAACGTCCTGACTTTC.

The rearrangement joins TRBV5-1 to TRBJ2-6, with 12 bases matching TRBD1. This CDR3 contains 19 residues. With V trimmed by 7 bases and J by 3 bases, 14 bases remained unmatched. Germline CDR1 SGHRS, CDR2 YFSETQ. The CDR3 sequence: CASGTGPGQGAFGANVLTF. CDR3 sequence (DNA): TGCGCCAGCGGCACTGGTCCGGGACAGGGGGCATTTGGGGCCAACGTCCTGACTTTC.

The J gene is TRBJ2-3, the V gene TRBV6-5; D gene unclear. Germline V lookup: CDR1 MNHEY, CDR2 SVGAGI. Trimming removed 6 bases from V and 0 bases from J, with 13 bases in between. The CDR3 has 15 amino acids. The CDR3 here is CASSPSYFSTDTQYF. The CDR3 coding sequence is TGTGCCAGCAGCCCCTCTTACTTTAGCACAGATACGCAGTATTTT.

This rearrangement joins TRBV2 to TRBJ1-2; tentatively, D is TRBD1 (5 bases). The length of the CDR3 is 14 residues. Per germline, CDR1 SNHLY and CDR2 FYNNEI. V was shortened by 6 bases and J by 0 bases, with 11 bases between the two germline ends. The CDR3 DNA reads TGTGCCAGCAGCGAAAGGGGTACTAACTATGGCTACACCTTC. Translating it yields CASSERGTNYGYTF. Using reference TRBV2 and TRBJ1-2 for the parts outside the CDR3, the full variable domain is EPEVTQTPSHQVTQMGQEVILRCVPISNHLYFYWYRQILGQKVEFLVSFYNNEISEKSEIFDDQFSVERPDGSNFTLKIRSTKLEDSAMYFCASSERGTNYGYTFGSGTRLTVV.

The V and J genes are TRBV7-9 and TRBJ2-5; D might be TRBD1 (6 bases). The ends were cut back, 5 bases at V and 10 bases at J, with 23 bases in the middle. CDR1 is SEHNR and CDR2 is FQNEAQ in the germline V gene (reference sequence). The CDR3 contains 15 residues. The CDR3, as DNA: TGTGCCAGCAGCGTGGGGGCGGTGACCGAGGCGAACCAGTACTTC. Its protein product is CASSVGAVTEANQYF.

A few counts support this clone. The chain has TRBV9 and TRBJ1-3; D ambiguous. V lost 0 bases to trimming and J lost 8 bases, with 12 bases between them. The germline V gene encodes CDR1 SGDLS and CDR2 YYNGEE. The CDR3 has 14 residues. As DNA, the CDR3 is TGTGCCAGCAGCGTAGGGCCAGGCGGGGACACCATATATTTT. Protein: CASSVGPGGDTIYF.

In DNA form, the CDR3 reads TGTGCCAGTAGGAGACTAGCGGAAGAGACCCAGTACTTC. Protein product: CASRRLAEETQYF. The chain carries TRBV19 and TRBJ2-5; 9 positions agree with TRBD2. The CDR3 consists of 13 residues. Germline values: CDR1 LNHDA, CDR2 SQIVND (reference sequence). After removal of 6 bases from V and 3 bases from J, the junction contained 2 bases not matched to a gene.